The T cell receptor beta chain under discussion was sequenced for a study of human T cells and chemical hapten exposure. The wider study: An approximately 2 cm by approximately 2 cm inner upper arm patch received 2% DPC for sensitization.

The time point here: pre-sensitization, week 0. Documented treatment: therapeutic diphenylcyclopropenone sensitization with weekly scalp DPC. Of note for this clonotype: Its antigen is currently unknown.

Regarding the study as a whole: Patch test score rose with PT1 expanded TCRs, significant at 8, 16, 32, not 4.

TCRdb re-derived calls from the RACE reads in MiXCR, one entry per CDR3 protein. This table holds about 80,000 distinct CDR3 sequences, around 13% found once. The receptor was isolated from a woman aged 45 to 65 with alopecia areata. Some clones in this sample may be carry-over from other donors' samples. The sequencing here drew on whole blood, taken in connection with sensitization to the hapten diphenylcyclopropenone (DPC).

The CDR3 DNA sequence: TGTGCCAGCAGCTTGGGGTCGGAGGCAGATACGCAGTATTTT. Protein sequence: CASSLGSEADTQYF. The rearrangement joins TRBV7-7 to TRBJ2-3, with a possible D match to TRBD2 (5 bases). The CDR3 is made up of 14 amino acids. V was pared by 3 bases and J by 4 bases, with 11 bases between. Looked up from germline, CDR1 is SSHAT and CDR2 is FNYEAQ (reference sequence).